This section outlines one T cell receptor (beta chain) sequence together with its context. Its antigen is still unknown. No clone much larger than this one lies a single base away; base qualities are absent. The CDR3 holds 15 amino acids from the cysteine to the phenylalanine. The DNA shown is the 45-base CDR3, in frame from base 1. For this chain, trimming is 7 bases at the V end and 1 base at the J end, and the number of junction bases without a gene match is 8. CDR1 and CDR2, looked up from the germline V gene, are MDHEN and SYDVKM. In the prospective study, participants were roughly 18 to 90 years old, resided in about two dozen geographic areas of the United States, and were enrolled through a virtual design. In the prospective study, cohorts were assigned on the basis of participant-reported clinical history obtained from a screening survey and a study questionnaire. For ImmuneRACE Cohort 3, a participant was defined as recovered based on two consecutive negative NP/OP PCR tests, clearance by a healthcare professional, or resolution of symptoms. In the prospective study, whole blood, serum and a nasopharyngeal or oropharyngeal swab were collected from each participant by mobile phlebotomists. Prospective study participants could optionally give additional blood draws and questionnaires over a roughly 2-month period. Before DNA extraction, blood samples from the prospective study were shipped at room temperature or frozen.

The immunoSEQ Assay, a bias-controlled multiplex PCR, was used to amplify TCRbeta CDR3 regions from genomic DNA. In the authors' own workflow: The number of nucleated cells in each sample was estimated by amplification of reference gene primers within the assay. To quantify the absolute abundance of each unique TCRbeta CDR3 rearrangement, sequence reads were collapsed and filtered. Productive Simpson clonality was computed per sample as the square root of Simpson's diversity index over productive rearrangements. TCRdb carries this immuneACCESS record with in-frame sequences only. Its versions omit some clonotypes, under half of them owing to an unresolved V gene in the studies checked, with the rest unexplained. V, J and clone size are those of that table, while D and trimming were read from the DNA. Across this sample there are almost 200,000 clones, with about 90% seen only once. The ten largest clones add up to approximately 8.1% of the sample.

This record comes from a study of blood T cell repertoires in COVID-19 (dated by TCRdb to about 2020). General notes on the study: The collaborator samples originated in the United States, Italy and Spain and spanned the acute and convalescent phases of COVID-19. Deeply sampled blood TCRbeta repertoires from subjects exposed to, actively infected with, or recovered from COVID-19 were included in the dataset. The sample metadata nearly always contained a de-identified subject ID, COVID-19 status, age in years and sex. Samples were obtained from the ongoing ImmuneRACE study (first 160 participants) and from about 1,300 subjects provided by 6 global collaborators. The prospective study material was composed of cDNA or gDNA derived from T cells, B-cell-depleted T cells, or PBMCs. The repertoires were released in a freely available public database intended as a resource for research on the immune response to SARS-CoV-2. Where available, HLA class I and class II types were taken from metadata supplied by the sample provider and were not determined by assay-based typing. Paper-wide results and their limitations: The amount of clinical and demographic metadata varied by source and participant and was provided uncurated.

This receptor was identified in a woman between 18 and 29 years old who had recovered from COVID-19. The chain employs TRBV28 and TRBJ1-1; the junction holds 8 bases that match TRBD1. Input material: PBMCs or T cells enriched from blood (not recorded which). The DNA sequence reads TGTGCCAGCATTACAGGGGGGTTGAAGAACACTGAAGCTTTCTTT. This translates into CASITGGLKNTEAFF.